This TCR beta chain was sequenced in a study of OX40 agonist ivuxolimab in advanced cancers. Study as a whole: At doses from 0.01 to 10 mg/kg, patients were given intravenous ivuxolimab every 2 weeks. Of the patients, three showed partial responses, one with hepatocellular carcinoma and two with cutaneous melanoma. Findings and caveats of the study: Doses of 0.1 to 3.0 mg/kg were accompanied by clonal expansion of CD4+ and CD8+ blood T cells by week 6.

The CDR3 is 15 amino acids. CDR1 is SGHNT, CDR2 YYREEE, per germline (reference sequence). Trimming left V 2 bases short and J 0 bases short, with 9 bases between. TCRdb keeps only in-frame clones here, not all; method: immunoSEQ multiplex PCR. Here the sample spans about 78,000 clones, roughly 92% being singletons. Remarks on this clone: Its specificity is not known.

Drawing of blood for sampling happened at baseline, at cycle 4 day 1, and at cycle 7 day 1. This TCR was sampled from an adult with an advanced solid tumor such as melanoma, head and neck, liver or kidney cancer. This chain uses TRBV5-4 with TRBJ2-4, with unresolved D. The sequenced sample was CD4+ or CD8+ T cells sorted from blood, obtained in a trial of the OX40 agonist ivuxolimab. CDR3 sequence: CASSFGGVAKNIQYF. The CDR3 coding sequence is TGTGCCAGCAGCTTTGGTGGAGTAGCCAAAAACATTCAGTACTTC.